A selection of T cell receptor beta chains follows, all from one sample in a study of patients with pleural tuberculosis. TCRdb recomputed calls from the reads with MiXCR, one row per CDR3 protein. This sample carries 29,000 or so distinct CDR3 sequences, 15% to 20% of them seen once, and the ten largest clones take roughly 3.6%. Sample: peripheral blood. Every receptor here comes from a human donor with pleural tuberculosis. Each CDR3 is given with its conserved first and last residue. The D gene is left open where the match is weak. Clone sizes are shown as once, few or many counts, or a class when the clone is expanded.

TRBJ2-7 TRBV4-1 . many CASSQETAYEQYF TGCGCCAGCAGCCAAGAGACAGCCTACGAGCAGTACTTC
TRBJ2-1 TRBV12-3/TRBV12-4 . many CASTVSSEQFF TGTGCCAGCACCGTGTCGAGTGAGCAGTTCTTC
TRBJ2-7 TRBV7-9 . few CASSPWGDGGYEQYF TGTGCCAGCAGCCCCTGGGGCGACGGGGGCTACGAGCAGTACTTC
TRBJ1-1 TRBV25-1 . medium-sized CASRRSGHLNTEAFF TGTGCCAGCAGACGGTCGGGACACTTGAACACTGAAGCTTTCTTT
TRBJ2-1 TRBV28 TRBD1 many CASTETGIWDEQFF TGTGCCAGCACAGAGACAGGGATTTGGGATGAGCAGTTCTTC
TRBJ2-3 TRBV6-1 TRBD2 many CASSEALTGGIADTQYF TGTGCCAGCAGTGAAGCGCTAACGGGAGGGATAGCAGATACGCAGTATTTT
TRBJ2-7 TRBV4-1 . many CASSRLSLGLYEQYF TGCGCCAGCAGCCGACTAAGCTTGGGGCTCTACGAGCAGTACTTC
TRBJ2-5 TRBV5-1 . few CASSLVPGPETQYF TGCGCCAGCAGCTTGGTTCCCGGACCAGAGACCCAGTACTTC
TRBJ1-5 TRBV4-1 . medium-sized CASSQVSGIKGNQPQHF TGCGCCAGCAGCCAAGTCTCGGGGATAAAGGGCAATCAGCCCCAGCATTTT
TRBJ2-4 TRBV12-3/TRBV12-4 . many CASSPQLAKNIQYF TGTGCCAGCAGCCCACAGCTAGCCAAAAACATTCAGTACTTC
TRBJ2-3 TRBV19 TRBD2 many CASSFRDYISREDTQYF TGTGCCAGTAGTTTCCGGGACTACATCTCCCGGGAGGATACGCAGTATTTT
TRBJ1-4 TRBV6-1 . medium-sized CASSTSGQGYEKLFF .
TRBJ2-1 TRBV3-1 . many CASSLARSSYNEQFF TGTGCCAGCAGCCTAGCGCGGAGCTCCTACAATGAGCAGTTCTTC
TRBJ1-3 TRBV12-3/TRBV12-4 . many CASSLARRLGSGNTIYF TGTGCCAGCAGTTTAGCCCGCCGCCTGGGCTCTGGAAACACCATATATTTT
TRBJ1-2 TRBV29-1 . many CSVPNDMGYGYTF TGCAGCGTTCCCAACGACATGGGCTATGGCTACACCTTC
TRBJ2-3 TRBV4-3 . many CASSLRKGTPLDTQYF TGCGCCAGCAGCCTAAGGAAGGGGACGCCCCTAGATACGCAGTATTTT
TRBJ2-3 TRBV7-9 . many CASSSPVDGSYPTDTQYF TGTGCCAGCAGCTCGCCCGTCGACGGAAGCTATCCCACAGATACGCAGTATTTT